A selection of T cell receptor beta chains follows, all from one sample in a study of T cell repertoires in cytomegalovirus infection. In TCRdb, the reads were re-called with MiXCR into one record per CDR3 protein. The data contain hundreds of thousands of distinct CDR3 sequences, approximately 40% of them singletons. Sequencing used PBMCs. All receptors come from a human donor in good health (CMV status not recorded). Some clones in this sample may be carry-over from other donors' samples. CDR3s include the opening cysteine and the closing phenylalanine or tryptophan. Fields, in order: D gene, V gene, J gene, clone size, CDR3 DNA, CDR3 protein. A D gene is named only where the DNA matches it firmly. Not every row has a clone size; where given, it reads once, few, many or a size class.

D: .
V: TRBV5-1
J: TRBJ2-7
size: .
DNA: TGCGCCAGCAGCGATAAAACAGGCGGCCTCTCCTACGAGCAGTACTTC
CDR3: CASSDKTGGLSYEQYF

D: TRBD2
V: TRBV19
J: TRBJ2-2
size: .
DNA: TGTGCCAGTAACCCGGGGGGGTCGAACACCGGGGAGCTGTTTTTT
CDR3: CASNPGGSNTGELFF

D: .
V: TRBV7-8
J: TRBJ1-1
size: .
DNA: TGTGCCAGCAGCGGGGACGGATGGGTTTCGGACACTGAAGCTTTCTTT
CDR3: CASSGDGWVSDTEAFF

D: .
V: TRBV6-2/TRBV6-3
J: TRBJ1-5
size: .
DNA: TGTGCCAGCCGGGGAGGTAACACCCTGATAGCAATCAGCAATCAGCCCCAGCATTTT
CDR3: CASRGGNTLIAISNQPQHF

D: .
V: TRBV7-9
J: TRBJ1-6
size: .
DNA: TGTGCCAGCAGCTTACAATTGCGCAATTCACCCCTCCACTTT
CDR3: CASSLQLRNSPLHF

D: TRBD1
V: TRBV3-1
J: TRBJ1-6
size: .
DNA: TGTGCCAGCACCCAAGTGGGACAGGGGGCTTCACCCCTCCACTTT
CDR3: CASTQVGQGASPLHF

D: .
V: TRBV6-1
J: TRBJ2-7
size: many
DNA: TGTGCCAGCAGTGTGATTACAGGGACCTACGAGCAGTACTTC
CDR3: CASSVITGTYEQYF

D: .
V: TRBV4-2
J: TRBJ2-6
size: .
DNA: TGTGCCAGCAGCCACGAAGGCCAGGGTGGGGCCAACGTCCTTACTTTC
CDR3: CASSHEGQGGANVLTF

D: TRBD1
V: TRBV12-3/TRBV12-4
J: TRBJ1-1
size: few
DNA: TGTGCCAGCAGTCCTAGATCGACCCGACAGGGGTTCGGCACTGAAGCTTTCTTT
CDR3: CASSPRSTRQGFGTEAFF

D: TRBD2
V: TRBV15
J: TRBJ2-3
size: .
DNA: TGTGCCACCTTAAGGCGGGAGGCGGGAGATACGCAGTATTTT
CDR3: CATLRREAGDTQYF

D: .
V: TRBV13
J: TRBJ1-4
size: once
DNA: TGTGCCAGCAGCTCACGGAAGGTGGCAACTAATGAAAAACTGTTTTTT
CDR3: CASSSRKVATNEKLFF

D: TRBD2
V: TRBV28
J: TRBJ2-1
size: many
DNA: TGTGCCAGCAGTTTCACGGGAGGACCCTACAATGAGCAGTTCTTC
CDR3: CASSFTGGPYNEQFF

D: TRBD1
V: TRBV27
J: TRBJ2-7
size: .
DNA: TGTGCCAGCAGTCCAATAGAACTACAGGGGAGCTACGAGCAGTACTTC
CDR3: CASSPIELQGSYEQYF

D: .
V: TRBV25-1
J: TRBJ1-6
size: .
DNA: TGTGCCAGCAGTACCCGGACAGACGATAATTCACCCCTCCGCTTT
CDR3: CASSTRTDDNSPLRF

D: TRBD2
V: TRBV5-1
J: TRBJ2-2
size: once
DNA: TGCGCCAGCCGCTTTTCGACTAGCGGGAACACCGGGGAGCTGTTTTTT
CDR3: CASRFSTSGNTGELFF

D: TRBD1
V: TRBV20-1
J: TRBJ1-5
size: .
DNA: TGCAGTGCTAGAGTTTCTGGGACAGGGGAAAATCAGCCCCAGCATTTT
CDR3: CSARVSGTGENQPQHF

D: .
V: TRBV20-1
J: TRBJ1-2
size: .
DNA: TGCAGTGCTAGAGACCTTCAACAGCGGACCTATGGCTACACCTTC
CDR3: CSARDLQQRTYGYTF

D: TRBD1
V: TRBV6-6
J: TRBJ2-3
size: few
DNA: TGTGCCAGCAGTTACGCCTTAACCGGGACAGAAGCCACAGATACGCAGTATTTT
CDR3: CASSYALTGTEATDTQYF

D: .
V: TRBV11-3
J: TRBJ2-1
size: many
DNA: TGTGCCAGCAGCTTAGAGGGCGGCTCCTACAATGAGCAGTTCTTC
CDR3: CASSLEGGSYNEQFF

D: TRBD2
V: TRBV10-1
J: TRBJ2-1
size: .
DNA: TGCGCCAGCAGTGGACTAGCGGGGGGTATTTCCTACAATGAGCAGTTCTTC
CDR3: CASSGLAGGISYNEQFF

D: .
V: TRBV7-2
J: TRBJ2-2
size: .
DNA: TGTGCCAGCAGCTTAAAAGAAGGAACCGGGGAGCTGTTTTTT
CDR3: CASSLKEGTGELFF

D: .
V: TRBV6-1
J: TRBJ2-7
size: few
DNA: TGTGCCAGCAGTGAAGGCGGCATCCGGCCCTACGAGCAGTACTTC
CDR3: CASSEGGIRPYEQYF

D: TRBD1
V: TRBV6-6
J: TRBJ2-5
size: .
DNA: TGTGCCAGCAGCGCCCGGGACAGGTTACAAGAGACCCAGTACTTC
CDR3: CASSARDRLQETQYF

D: .
V: TRBV7-2
J: TRBJ2-3
size: .
DNA: TGTGCCATCAGCCCAGCTGGGAGCGTGAGTGGGTCGGATACGCAGTATTTT
CDR3: CAISPAGSVSGSDTQYF

D: .
V: TRBV6-6
J: TRBJ1-5
size: many
DNA: TGTGCCAGCAGTTACAAGACAGACCAGCATTTT
CDR3: CASSYKTDQHF

D: .
V: TRBV12-5
J: TRBJ1-1
size: .
DNA: TGTGCTAGTGGTCCGCCGGGAGGTTCTCAAGCTTTCTTT
CDR3: CASGPPGGSQAFF

D: TRBD1
V: TRBV12-3/TRBV12-4
J: TRBJ2-7
size: few
DNA: TGTGCCAGCAGTGCGCCGACAGGGGGCCCCGAGCAGTACTTC
CDR3: CASSAPTGGPEQYF

D: TRBD2
V: TRBV6-8
J: TRBJ2-1
size: .
DNA: TGTGCCAGCAGTCTGTATCCGGGACTAGCGGGATACAATGAGCAGTTCTTC
CDR3: CASSLYPGLAGYNEQFF

D: TRBD2
V: TRBV11-3
J: TRBJ2-1
size: few
DNA: TGTGCCAGCAGCTCCCCGGGGGGTGAGCAGTTCTTC
CDR3: CASSSPGGEQFF

D: .
V: TRBV5-6
J: TRBJ1-5
size: .
DNA: TGTGCCTGCAGCTTGGAGGGGAATCAGCGGCCCCAGCATTTT
CDR3: CACSLEGNQRPQHF

D: .
V: TRBV7-6
J: TRBJ2-3
size: many
DNA: TGTGCCAGCAGCCGGGACCCCGGAGACCATACGCAGTATTTT
CDR3: CASSRDPGDHTQYF

D: TRBD1
V: TRBV24-1
J: TRBJ2-3
size: few
DNA: TGTGCCACCAGTGATTCGACAGGGCGCACAGATACGCAGTATTTT
CDR3: CATSDSTGRTDTQYF

D: .
V: TRBV7-6
J: TRBJ1-2
size: many
DNA: TGTGCCAGCAGCCCCCGGGGGGGTAGTAAGGGCTACACCTTC
CDR3: CASSPRGGSKGYTF

D: TRBD1
V: TRBV20-1
J: TRBJ1-5
size: .
DNA: TGCAGTGCTAGAAAACAGGGGAACAATCAGCCCCAGCATTTT
CDR3: CSARKQGNNQPQHF

D: .
V: TRBV2
J: TRBJ1-2
size: few
DNA: TGTGCCAGCACCAGGGTCCCCGGACAGACCTATGGCTACACCTTC
CDR3: CASTRVPGQTYGYTF

D: .
V: TRBV4-1
J: TRBJ2-5
size: .
DNA: TGCGCCAGCAGCCAAGTAGACAGGGAGACCCAGTACTTC
CDR3: CASSQVDRETQYF

D: TRBD1
V: TRBV6-5
J: TRBJ2-1
size: .
DNA: TGTGCCAGCAGTTACCGCGGGACAGGGAACAATGAGCAGTTCTTC
CDR3: CASSYRGTGNNEQFF

D: .
V: TRBV24-1
J: TRBJ2-2
size: .
DNA: TGTGCCACCAGTGATTTGGGGACCGGGGAGCTGTTTTTT
CDR3: CATSDLGTGELFF

D: .
V: TRBV12-3/TRBV12-4
J: TRBJ1-5
size: .
DNA: TGTGCCAGCAGCAGGGACATTAGCAATCAGCCCCAGCATTTT
CDR3: CASSRDISNQPQHF

D: .
V: TRBV12-3/TRBV12-4
J: TRBJ2-5
size: .
DNA: TGTGCCAGCAGTTTAGCGGGTAGGCGGGAGACCCAGTACTTC
CDR3: CASSLAGRRETQYF

D: TRBD1
V: TRBV6-1
J: TRBJ2-7
size: many
DNA: TGTGCCACCCGACAGGGGACCTACGAGCAGTACTTC
CDR3: CATRQGTYEQYF

D: .
V: TRBV28
J: TRBJ2-5
size: .
DNA: TGTGCCAGCAGTCCAACGACAGGGAGGGCCCAAGAGACCCAGTACTTC
CDR3: CASSPTTGRAQETQYF

D: .
V: TRBV28
J: TRBJ1-2
size: few
DNA: TGTGCCAGCAGTTTGAAGGCAGCCTATGGCTACACCTTC
CDR3: CASSLKAAYGYTF

D: TRBD2
V: TRBV7-2
J: TRBJ2-5
size: few
DNA: TGTGCCAGTGACGTAACGGGAGGGGGAGAGACCCAGTACTTC
CDR3: CASDVTGGGETQYF

D: .
V: TRBV6-6
J: TRBJ1-6
size: once
DNA: TGTGCCAGCCTAACAATGCGGGGTATCAATTCACCCCTCCACTTT
CDR3: CASLTMRGINSPLHF

D: .
V: TRBV4-1
J: TRBJ2-4
size: few
DNA: TGCGCCAGCAGCCAAGAATCAGGGGCCATCGTAGGAAACATTCAGTACTTC
CDR3: CASSQESGAIVGNIQYF